This TCR beta chain is drawn from a study of blood T cell repertoires in COVID-19. This clone appeared a single time. Sequencing was performed with immunoSEQ multiplex PCR; in TCRdb, only in-frame clones are kept and a portion is missing. The repertoire holds tens of thousands of clones, with approximately 90% as singletons. Sample: peripheral blood. This clonotype originated in a human donor in a cohort sampled during active COVID-19.

The CDR3 reads CASSPPSPGASSYEQYF. CDR3 in DNA: TGTGCCAGCTCACCACCGTCGCCAGGGGCTAGCTCCTACGAGCAGTACTTC. This rearrangement joins TRBV18 to TRBJ2-7, with a possible D match to TRBD1 (6 bases). The CDR3 sequence is 17 residues long. V gave up 0 bases and J gave up 0 bases, with 15 bases separating them. Germline loops: CDR1 KGHSH, CDR2 LQKENI.